Listed below are T cell receptor beta chains from one sample, sequenced in a study of CD8 T cells in ankylosing spondylitis. In TCRdb, the 5' RACE reads were re-called with MiXCR into one record per CDR3 protein. The data hold 750,000 to 850,000 distinct CDR3 sequences, with roughly 10% observed a single time. Input material: blood, either unsorted or a sorted T cell fraction (not recorded which). These receptors all stem from a male donor with ankylosing spondylitis. CDR3s include the opening cysteine and the closing phenylalanine or tryptophan. Size is omitted from some rows. Given values are once, few, many or a class for expanded clones.

clone size	V gene	CDR3 protein
-	TRBV7-3	CASSLTAPTNEQFF
-	TRBV6-2/TRBV6-3	CASSYDQGQFTEAFF
few	TRBV5-1	CASSFNTGESEKLFF
once	TRBV5-1	CASSFQPGPDTEAFF
-	TRBV18	CASSHGGNQETQYF
-	TRBV20-1	CCARIRRGGAFTDTQYF
many	TRBV4-2	CASSQSSPDLYGYTF
few	TRBV11-2	CASSFTGLRGSPLHF
-	TRBV18	CASSPSDSNEKLFF
-	TRBV11-2	CASSGGLAGVEQYF
many	TRBV5-1	CASSSTVSTDTQYF
-	TRBV15	CATSPGGDQETQYF
-	TRBV7-2	CASSTRQRSSYNEQFF
-	TRBV6-2/TRBV6-3	CASSPGTPQVGEQYF
few	TRBV12-3/TRBV12-4	CASSYTSDGTQYF
-	TRBV24-1	CATSDPGTSGTTDTQYF
-	TRBV27	CASFLTGQTSNYGYTF
few	TRBV20-1	CSAQPGTGVREQYF
many	TRBV7-9	CASSSQGSSNQPQHF
-	TRBV20-1	CSASSQGGDTQYF
few	TRBV10-3	CAISSPGFGTEAFF
few	TRBV5-1	CASSFSGPTDTQYF
few	TRBV20-1	CSARFGNSYNEQFF
few	TRBV3-1	CASSHRQSSYNSPLHF
-	TRBV4-1	CASSRAGPLGGEQFF
many	TRBV2	CASSGQGGYNEQFF
-	TRBV5-1	CASSLGPGQKNIQYF
-	TRBV28	CASSLGLDQNSPLHF
-	TRBV28	CASSLRQGSGHEQYF
few	TRBV6-1	CASSEVEGDGTEAFF
-	TRBV20-1	CSARAGGPGETQYF
few	TRBV24-1	CATSRTSGSTSTDTQYF
few	TRBV24-1	CATSDFGQGANPDTQYF
-	TRBV4-3	CASSQEPGLGSSSPLHF
few	TRBV24-1	CATNRGLTDTQYF
few	TRBV5-1	CASSWTPTGSYNEQFF
-	TRBV11-2	CASQLAGELFF
-	TRBV7-2	CASSFTGALEPQHF
-	TRBV12-3/TRBV12-4	CASSLGQGGFREETQYF
-	TRBV29-1	CSLEELAGDRNIQYF
few	TRBV20-1	CSVSRGAGGQPSEQYF
-	TRBV11-3	CASSYLTEDTQYF
-	TRBV5-6	CASSLRGPPPIAQYF
-	TRBV5-6	CASRPIGPRDEQFF
-	TRBV12-3/TRBV12-4	CASTHWGGQRTEAFF
-	TRBV7-2	CASSLGVRFNQPQHF
-	TRBV6-6	CASSYLGLPYEQYF
-	TRBV20-1	CSARAAVYSPLHF
few	TRBV4-3	CASSLQGEGYNEQFF
many	TRBV7-3	CASSLTPWDGQETQYF
many	TRBV12-3/TRBV12-4	CASSSDVQPQHF
-	TRBV28	CASSETGGQNTEAFF
few	TRBV6-1	CASRRGVMWNEQFF
few	TRBV7-2	CASSLVFGIQPQHF
few	TRBV5-6	CASSQDSLYEQYF
few	TRBV27	CASRPEFSYEQYF
-	TRBV20-1	CSARRRQGPQETQYF